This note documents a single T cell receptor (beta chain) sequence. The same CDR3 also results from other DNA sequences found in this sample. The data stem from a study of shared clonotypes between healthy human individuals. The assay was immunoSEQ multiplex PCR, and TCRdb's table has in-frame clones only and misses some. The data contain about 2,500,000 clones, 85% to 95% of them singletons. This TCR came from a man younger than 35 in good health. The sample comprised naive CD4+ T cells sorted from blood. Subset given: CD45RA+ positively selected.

The CDR3 loop reads CASSLVGQETQYF. In nucleotides, the CDR3 is TGCGCCAGCAGCTTGGTAGGACAAGAGACCCAGTACTTC. The rearrangement joins TRBV5-1 to TRBJ2-5; D call uncertain. The CDR3 extends over 13 amino acids. V lost 0 bases and J 2 bases, leaving 5 bases between the germline ends. Germline V lookup: CDR1 SGHRS, CDR2 YFSETQ.